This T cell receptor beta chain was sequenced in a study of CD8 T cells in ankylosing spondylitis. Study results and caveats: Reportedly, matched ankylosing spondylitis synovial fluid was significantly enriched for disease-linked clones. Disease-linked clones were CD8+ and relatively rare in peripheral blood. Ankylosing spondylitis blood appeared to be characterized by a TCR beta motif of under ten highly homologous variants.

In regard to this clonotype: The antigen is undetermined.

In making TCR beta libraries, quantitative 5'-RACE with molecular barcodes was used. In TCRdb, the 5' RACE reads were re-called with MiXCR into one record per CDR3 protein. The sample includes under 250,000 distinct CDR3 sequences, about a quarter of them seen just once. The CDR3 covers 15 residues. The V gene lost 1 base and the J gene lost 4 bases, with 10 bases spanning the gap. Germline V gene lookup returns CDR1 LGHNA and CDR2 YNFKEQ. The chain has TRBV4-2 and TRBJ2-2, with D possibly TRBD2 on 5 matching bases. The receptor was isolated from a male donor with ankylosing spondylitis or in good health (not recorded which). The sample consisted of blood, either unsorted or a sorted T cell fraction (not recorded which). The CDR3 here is CASSQASKGTGELFF. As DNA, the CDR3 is TGTGCCAGCAGCCAAGCTAGCAAGGGCACCGGGGAGCTGTTTTTT.